This TCR beta chain emerged from a study of tumor-infiltrating lymphocytes in primary liver carcinoma (dated by TCRdb to between 2016 and 2019). With respect to the entire study: The five patients, three men and two women aged 30 to 69 years, had hepatocellular carcinoma (four) or combined HCC and intrahepatic cholangiocarcinoma (one). A total of some 35 specimens from 5 patients went through TCRbeta repertoire sequencing, namely 25 tumor regions, 5 adjacent noncancerous liver tissues and 5 peripheral blood samples. The five patients had tumors staged T1-T3 N0M0, with maximum diameters ranging from roughly 4.2 to 11 cm. Repertoires from technical replicates were highly reproducible, with mean shared-clone rates around 0.89 and correlation coefficients above 0.95. Each sample produced roughly 3.65 to 7.13 million productive TCRbeta reads, and read depth showed no significant difference between tissue types. To link TCRbeta repertoire diversity to the local molecular phenotype, the 25 to 30 tumor region samples were profiled with Agilent mRNA microarrays. For each liver tumor, the study sampled five regions along with adjacent normal tissue and blood, and applied TCRbeta repertoire sequencing, expression microarrays and whole-exome sequencing. Overall study results and their limits: Because sequencing covered only the TCR beta chain and unpaired alpha chains were not captured, true repertoire diversity is likely underestimated. Consistent with antigen-driven expansion, pairs of tumor regions showed higher repertoire overlap (mean about 36%) than either tumor-adjacent pairs (about 17%) or tumor-blood pairs (around 15%). Only about 7.5-25% of top clones were present in all five regions of a tumor, suggesting spatial heterogeneity of tumor-infiltrating T cells. Comparison of CD4+ and CD8+ T cell repertoires was precluded by the use of bulk unsorted samples. The top 250 clones made up a significantly larger repertoire fraction in tumors than in blood (p = 0.039). The study included only four to six patients, and the authors note findings should be validated in a larger study.

Without any cell sorting, total RNA and DNA were co-extracted from roughly 21-30 mg of bulk tissue using the AllPrep DNA/RNA mini kit. Between late 2015 and March 2016, several patients in China with histopathologically diagnosed primary liver carcinoma had surgical resection. Chronic HBV infection was present in the patients, and the patients were treatment-naive at sampling. Five spatially separated regions were sampled from each tumor: the superior, inferior, left-lateral and right-lateral poles, plus the tumor centre. According to histology, viable tumor cells made up more than 85% of every tumor sample. Each fresh piece of tumor and adjacent tissue was cut in two, with one half stored in RNAlater at -80 degrees C and the other half sent for histology. In the germline V gene, CDR1 corresponds to MGHRA and CDR2 to YSYEKL. The CDR3 holds 19 amino acids from the cysteine to the phenylalanine. Only the CDR3 DNA stays, 57 bases, in frame from base 1.

Using a constant-region primer and ProtoScript II reverse transcriptase, TCRbeta-specific cDNA was reverse-transcribed from roughly 460 ng total RNA. Three nested multiplex PCR rounds, following a slightly modified ARM-PCR procedure, were used to build the TCRbeta libraries. Each of the first two PCR rounds ran for approximately 10 cycles using multiplex TRBV1-TRBV30 forward primers together with a Cbeta reverse primer. Sample barcodes and Illumina adapters were added in a final 25-cycle PCR using Deep VentR polymerase. Amplicons of 200-500 bp were gel-purified with a QIAquick gel extraction kit before sequencing. An Illumina HiSeq 2500 was used to sequence the TCRbeta amplicons with 250-bp paired-end reads. The authors' pipeline ran thus. To recover full CDR3 sequences, reads were quality-trimmed using Trimmomatic v0.33 and paired reads were then merged using FLASH v1.2.11. MiGEC v1.2.1b assigned V, D and J germline segments to the rearranged TCRbeta sequences. VDJtools v1.0.0 computed clonotype statistics and Shannon-Wiener diversity indices. Except for diversity analysis, only each sample's 250 most abundant clonotypes were used in subsequent analyses to reduce sampling bias. The public reads were reanalyzed by TCRdb: fastp trimming at Q25, MiXCR alignment, in-frame beta chains only. Under each unique CDR3 protein, matching rows form one entry showing the most common genes and DNA. The V and J calls here are based on TCRdb, not the publication. Across this sample there are 120,000 or so distinct CDR3 sequences, with roughly 69% seen only once. The ten largest clones capture about a tenth of the sample.

On this clonotype itself: Its antigen has not been determined. Sequence at one end of the junction differs from germline and may be a read error.

This receptor was taken from a woman aged 60-70 years with primary liver carcinoma and hepatitis B virus infection. Rearrangement joined TRBV4-1 to TRBJ2-3; 8 nucleotides in the junction match TRBD2. The sequenced sample consisted of liver tumor tissue from sampling region 1. The intended sense of this specimen's cell subset or site label: tumor region T1, superior pole. The CDR3 protein sequence reads: CASSQDPGLVVRSTDTQYF. The bases read TGCGCCAGCAGCCAAGATCCGGGACTAGTGGTAAGAAGCACTGATACGCAGTATTTT.